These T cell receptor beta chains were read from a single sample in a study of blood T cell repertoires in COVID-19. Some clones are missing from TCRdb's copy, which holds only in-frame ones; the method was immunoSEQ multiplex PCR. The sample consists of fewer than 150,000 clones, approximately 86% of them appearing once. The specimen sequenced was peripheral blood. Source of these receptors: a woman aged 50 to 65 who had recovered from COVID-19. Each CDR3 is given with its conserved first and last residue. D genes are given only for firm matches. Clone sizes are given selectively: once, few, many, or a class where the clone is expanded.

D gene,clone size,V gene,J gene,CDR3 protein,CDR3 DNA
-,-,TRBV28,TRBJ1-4,CASSFLHRALGEKLFF,TGTGCCAGCAGTTTCCTACACAGGGCTCTAGGGGAAAAACTGTTTTTT
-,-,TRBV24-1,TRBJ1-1,CATSDPPANTEAFF,TGTGCCACCAGTGATCCCCCCGCGAATACTGAAGCTTTCTTT
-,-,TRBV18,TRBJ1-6,CASSQAGKDSPLHF,TGTGCCAGCTCACAGGCAGGGAAGGATTCACCCCTCCACTTT
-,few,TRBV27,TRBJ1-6,CASSLQGFNNSPLHF,TGTGCCAGCAGTTTACAGGGTTTCAATAATTCACCCCTCCACTTT
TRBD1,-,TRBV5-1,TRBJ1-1,CASSSDRGLGEAFF,TGCGCCAGCAGCTCCGACAGGGGGCTAGGTGAAGCTTTCTTT
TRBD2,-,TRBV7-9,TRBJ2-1,CASSSNLRTSNEQFF,TGTGCCAGCAGCTCAAACCTTCGGACTAGTAATGAGCAGTTCTTC
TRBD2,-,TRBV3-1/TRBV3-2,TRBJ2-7,CASSQTGGPYEQYF,TGTGCCAGCAGCCAAACGGGAGGGCCCTACGAGCAGTACTTC
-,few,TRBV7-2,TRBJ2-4,CASSLAGRNIQYF,TGTGCCAGCAGCTTAGCGGGCAGAAACATTCAGTACTTC
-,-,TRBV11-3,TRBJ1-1,CASSSSRVPASEAFF,TGTGCCAGCAGCTCGTCCAGGGTGCCAGCTTCTGAAGCTTTCTTT
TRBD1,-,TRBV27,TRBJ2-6,CASSSTGGVSGANVLTF,TGTGCCAGCAGTTCGACAGGGGGCGTATCTGGGGCCAACGTCCTGACTTTC
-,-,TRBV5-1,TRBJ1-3,CASSLVGGGSDTIYF,TGCGCCAGCAGCTTGGTTGGCGGTGGATCGGACACCATATATTTT
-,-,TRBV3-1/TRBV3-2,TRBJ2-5,CASSPGFETQYF,TGTGCCAGCAGTCCAGGTTTCGAGACCCAGTACTTC
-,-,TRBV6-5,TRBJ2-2,CASTPIVGGELFF,TGTGCCAGCACCCCCATAGTCGGCGGGGAGCTGTTTTTT